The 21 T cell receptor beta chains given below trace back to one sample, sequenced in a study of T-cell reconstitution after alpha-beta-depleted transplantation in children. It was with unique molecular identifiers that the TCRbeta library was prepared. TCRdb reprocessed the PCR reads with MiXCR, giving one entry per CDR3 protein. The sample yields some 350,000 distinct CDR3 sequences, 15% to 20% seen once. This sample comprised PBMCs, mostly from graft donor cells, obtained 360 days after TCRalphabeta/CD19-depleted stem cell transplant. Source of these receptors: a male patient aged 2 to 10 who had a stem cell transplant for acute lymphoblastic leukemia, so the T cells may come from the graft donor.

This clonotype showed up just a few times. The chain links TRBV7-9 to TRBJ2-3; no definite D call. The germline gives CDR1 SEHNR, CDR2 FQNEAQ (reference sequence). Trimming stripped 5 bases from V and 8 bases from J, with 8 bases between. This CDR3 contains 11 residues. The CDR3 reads CASSPTGTQYF. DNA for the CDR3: TGTGCCAGCAGCCCGACGGGTACGCAGTATTTT.

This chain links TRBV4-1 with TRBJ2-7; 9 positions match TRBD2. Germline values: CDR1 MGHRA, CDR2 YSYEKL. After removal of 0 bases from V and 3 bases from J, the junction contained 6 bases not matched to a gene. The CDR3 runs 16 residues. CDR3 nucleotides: TGCGCCAGCAGCCAAGAAAGATCACTAGCGGGCTACGAGCAGTACTTC. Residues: CASSQERSLAGYEQYF.

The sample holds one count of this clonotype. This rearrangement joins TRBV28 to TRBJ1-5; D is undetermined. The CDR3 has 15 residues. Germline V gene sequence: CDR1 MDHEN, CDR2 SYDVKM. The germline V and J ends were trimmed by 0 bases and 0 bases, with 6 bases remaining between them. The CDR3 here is CASSLWGSSNQPQHF. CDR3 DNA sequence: TGTGCCAGCAGTTTATGGGGAAGTAGCAATCAGCCCCAGCATTTT.

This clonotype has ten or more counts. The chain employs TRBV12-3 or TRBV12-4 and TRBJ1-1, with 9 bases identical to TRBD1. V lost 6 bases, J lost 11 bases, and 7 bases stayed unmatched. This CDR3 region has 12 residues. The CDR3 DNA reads TGTGCCAGCAGAGCGACAGGGGGTTGGGCTTTCTTT. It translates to CASRATGGWAFF.

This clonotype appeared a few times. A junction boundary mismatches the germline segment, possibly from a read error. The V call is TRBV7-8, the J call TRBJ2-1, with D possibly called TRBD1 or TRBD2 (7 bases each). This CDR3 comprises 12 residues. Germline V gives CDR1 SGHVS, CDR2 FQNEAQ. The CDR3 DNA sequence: TGTGCCAGCAGCCAGGCAGGCCCAGGGGGGGTCTTC. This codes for CASSQAGPGGVF. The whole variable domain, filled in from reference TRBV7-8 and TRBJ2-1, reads GAGVSQSPRYKVAKRGQDVALRCDPISGHVSLFWYQQALGQGPEFLTYFQNEAQLDKSGLPSDRFFAERPEGSVSTLKIQRTQQEDSAVYLCASSQAGPGGVFGPGTRLTVL.

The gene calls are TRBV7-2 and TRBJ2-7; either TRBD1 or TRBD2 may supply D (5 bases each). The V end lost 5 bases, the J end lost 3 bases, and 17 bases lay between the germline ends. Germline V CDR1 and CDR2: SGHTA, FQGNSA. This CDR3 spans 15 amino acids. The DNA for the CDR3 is TGTGCCAGCAGCCCAACAGGCGGGTTTTTCTACGAGCAGTACTTC. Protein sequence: CASSPTGGFFYEQYF.

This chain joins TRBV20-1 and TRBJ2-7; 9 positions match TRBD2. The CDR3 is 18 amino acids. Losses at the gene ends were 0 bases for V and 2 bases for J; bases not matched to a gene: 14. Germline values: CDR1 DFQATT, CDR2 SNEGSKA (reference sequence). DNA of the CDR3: TGCAGTGCTAGAGACTGGAGCGGGAGGTCCCTTCTCCCCTACGAGCAGTACTTC. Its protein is CSARDWSGRSLLPYEQYF.

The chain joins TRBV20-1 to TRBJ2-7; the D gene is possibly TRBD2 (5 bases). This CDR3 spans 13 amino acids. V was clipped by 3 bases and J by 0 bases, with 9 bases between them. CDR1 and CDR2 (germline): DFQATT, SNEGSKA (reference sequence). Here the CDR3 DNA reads TGCAGTGCTAGGATAACTAGCTCCTACGAGCAGTACTTC. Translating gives CSARITSSYEQYF.

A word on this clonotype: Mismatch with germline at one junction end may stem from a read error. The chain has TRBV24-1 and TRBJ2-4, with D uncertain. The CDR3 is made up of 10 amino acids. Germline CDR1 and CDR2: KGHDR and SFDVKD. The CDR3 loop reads CGRPVNIQYF. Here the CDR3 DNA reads TGCGGAAGGCCTGTTAACATTCAGTACTTC.

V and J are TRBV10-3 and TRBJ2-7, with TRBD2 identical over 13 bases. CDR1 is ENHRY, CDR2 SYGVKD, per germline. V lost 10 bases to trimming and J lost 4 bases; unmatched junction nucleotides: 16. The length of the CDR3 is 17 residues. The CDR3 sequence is CATKPRTSGRSVYEQYF. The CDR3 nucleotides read TGTGCCACGAAGCCACGGACTAGCGGGAGATCTGTTTACGAGCAGTACTTC.

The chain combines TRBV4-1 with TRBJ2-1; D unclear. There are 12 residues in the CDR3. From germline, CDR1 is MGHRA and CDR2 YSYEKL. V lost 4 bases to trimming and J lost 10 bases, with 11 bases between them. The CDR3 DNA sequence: TGCGCCAGCAGCCCTTTCGGGTGGGAGCAGTTCTTC. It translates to CASSPFGWEQFF.

The CDR3 coding sequence is TGCAGTGCTATCGGGTTTGGGCCTAGCTCCTACGAGCAGTACTTC. It translates to CSAIGFGPSSYEQYF. This chain connects TRBV20-1 to TRBJ2-7, with D hard to call. V lost 4 bases, J lost 0 bases, and 16 bases lay in between. CDR3 length: 15 amino acids. CDR1 and CDR2 (germline): DFQATT, SNEGSKA (reference sequence).

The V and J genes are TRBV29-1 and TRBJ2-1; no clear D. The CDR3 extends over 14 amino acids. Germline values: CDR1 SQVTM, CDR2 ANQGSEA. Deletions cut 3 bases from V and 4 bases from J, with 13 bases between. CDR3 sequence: CSVDGRLSYNEQFF. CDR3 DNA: TGCAGCGTTGACGGACGGCTATCTTACAATGAGCAGTTCTTC.

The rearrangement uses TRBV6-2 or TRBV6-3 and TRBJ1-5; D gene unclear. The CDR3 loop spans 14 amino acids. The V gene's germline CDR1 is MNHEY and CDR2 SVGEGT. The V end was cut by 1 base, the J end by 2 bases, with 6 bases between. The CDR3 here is CASSYLGGNQPQHF. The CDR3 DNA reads TGTGCCAGCAGTTACTTAGGTGGCAATCAGCCCCAGCATTTT.

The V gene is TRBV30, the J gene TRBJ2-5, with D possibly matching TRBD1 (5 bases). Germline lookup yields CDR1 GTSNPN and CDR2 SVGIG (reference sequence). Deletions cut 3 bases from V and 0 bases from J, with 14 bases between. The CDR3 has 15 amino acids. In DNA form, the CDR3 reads TGTGCCTGGAGCGTCAAGGGGCGCTACCAAGAGACCCAGTACTTC. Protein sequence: CAWSVKGRYQETQYF.

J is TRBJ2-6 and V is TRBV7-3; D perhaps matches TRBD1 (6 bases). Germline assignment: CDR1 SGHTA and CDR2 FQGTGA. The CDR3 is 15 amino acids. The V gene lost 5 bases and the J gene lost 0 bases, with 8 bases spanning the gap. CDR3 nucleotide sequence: TGTGCCAGCAGCGAACAGGGCTCTGGGGCCAACGTCCTGACTTTC. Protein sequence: CASSEQGSGANVLTF.

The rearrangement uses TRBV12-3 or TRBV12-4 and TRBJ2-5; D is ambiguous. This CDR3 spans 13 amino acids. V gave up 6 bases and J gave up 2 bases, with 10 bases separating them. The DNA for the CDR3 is TGTGCCAGCAGCCGCGACGGTCAAGAGACCCAGTACTTC. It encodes CASSRDGQETQYF.

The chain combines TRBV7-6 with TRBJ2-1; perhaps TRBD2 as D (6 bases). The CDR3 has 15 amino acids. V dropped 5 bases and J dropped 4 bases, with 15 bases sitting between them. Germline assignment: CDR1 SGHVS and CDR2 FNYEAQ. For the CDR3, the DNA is TGTGCCAGCAGCCAGGAGGCTAGCGCGTACAATGAGCAGTTCTTC. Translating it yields CASSQEASAYNEQFF.

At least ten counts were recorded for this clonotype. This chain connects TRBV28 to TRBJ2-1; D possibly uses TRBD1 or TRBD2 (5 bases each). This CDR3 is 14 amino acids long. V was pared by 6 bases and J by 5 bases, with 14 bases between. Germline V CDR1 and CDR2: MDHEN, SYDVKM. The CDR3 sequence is CASSPRGLDNEQFF. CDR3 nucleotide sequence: TGTGCCAGCAGCCCCCGGGGCCTTGACAATGAGCAGTTCTTC.

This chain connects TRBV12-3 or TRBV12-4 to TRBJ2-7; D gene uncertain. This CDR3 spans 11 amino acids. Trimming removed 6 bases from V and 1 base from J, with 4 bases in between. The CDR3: CASRESYEQYF. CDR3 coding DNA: TGTGCCAGCAGGGAGTCCTACGAGCAGTACTTC.

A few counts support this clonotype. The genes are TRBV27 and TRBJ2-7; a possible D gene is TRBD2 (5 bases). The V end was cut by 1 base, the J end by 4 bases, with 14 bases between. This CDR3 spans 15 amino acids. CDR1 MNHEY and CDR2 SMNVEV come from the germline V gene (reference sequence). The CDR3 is CASSLLAGLGYEQYF. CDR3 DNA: TGTGCCAGCAGTTTATTGGCGGGTTTAGGGTACGAGCAGTACTTC.